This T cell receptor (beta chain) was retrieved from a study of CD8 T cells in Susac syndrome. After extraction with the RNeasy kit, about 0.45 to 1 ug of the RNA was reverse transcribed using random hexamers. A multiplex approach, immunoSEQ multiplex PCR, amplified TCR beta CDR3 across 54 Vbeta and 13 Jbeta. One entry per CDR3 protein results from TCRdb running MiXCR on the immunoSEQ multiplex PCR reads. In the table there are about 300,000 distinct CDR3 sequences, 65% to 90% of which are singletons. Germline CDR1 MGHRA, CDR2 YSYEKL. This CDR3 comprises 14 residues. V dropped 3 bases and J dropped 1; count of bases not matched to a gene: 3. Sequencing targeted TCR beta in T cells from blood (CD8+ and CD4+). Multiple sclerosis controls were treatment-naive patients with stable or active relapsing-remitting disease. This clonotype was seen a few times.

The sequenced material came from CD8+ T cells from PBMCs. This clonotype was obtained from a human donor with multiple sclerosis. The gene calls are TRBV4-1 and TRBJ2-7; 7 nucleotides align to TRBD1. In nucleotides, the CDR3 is TGCGCCAGCAGCCAGGTGACAGGGTCCTACGAGCAGTACTTC. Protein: CASSQVTGSYEQYF.